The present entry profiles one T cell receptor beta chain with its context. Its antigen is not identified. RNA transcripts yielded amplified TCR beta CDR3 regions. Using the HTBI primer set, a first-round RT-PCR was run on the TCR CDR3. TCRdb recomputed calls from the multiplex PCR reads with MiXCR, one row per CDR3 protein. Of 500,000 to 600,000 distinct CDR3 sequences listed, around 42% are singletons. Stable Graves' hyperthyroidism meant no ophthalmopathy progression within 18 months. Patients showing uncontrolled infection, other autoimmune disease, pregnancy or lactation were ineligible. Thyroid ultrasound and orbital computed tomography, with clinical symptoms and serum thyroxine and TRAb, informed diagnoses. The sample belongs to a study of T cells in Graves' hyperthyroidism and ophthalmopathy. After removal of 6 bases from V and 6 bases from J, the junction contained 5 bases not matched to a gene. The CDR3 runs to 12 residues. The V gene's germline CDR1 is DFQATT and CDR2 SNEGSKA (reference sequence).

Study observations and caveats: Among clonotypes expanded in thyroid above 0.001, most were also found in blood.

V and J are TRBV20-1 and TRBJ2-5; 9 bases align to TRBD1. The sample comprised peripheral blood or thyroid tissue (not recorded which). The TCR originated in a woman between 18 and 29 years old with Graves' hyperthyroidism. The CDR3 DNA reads TGCAGTGCCCGACAGGGGGTACAGACCCAGTACTTC. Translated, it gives CSARQGVQTQYF.